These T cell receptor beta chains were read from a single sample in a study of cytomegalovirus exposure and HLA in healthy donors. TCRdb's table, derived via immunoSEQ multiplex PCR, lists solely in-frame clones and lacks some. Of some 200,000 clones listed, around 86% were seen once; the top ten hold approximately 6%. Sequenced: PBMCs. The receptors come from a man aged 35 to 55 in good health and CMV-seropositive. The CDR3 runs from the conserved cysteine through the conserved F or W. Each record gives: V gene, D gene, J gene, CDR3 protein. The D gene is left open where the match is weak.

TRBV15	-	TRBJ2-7	CATSRDRVQLSSYEQYF
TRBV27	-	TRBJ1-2	CACETAGLYGYTF
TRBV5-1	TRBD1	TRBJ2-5	CASSLGQGAETQYF
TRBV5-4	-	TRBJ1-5	CASSLSGNQPQHF
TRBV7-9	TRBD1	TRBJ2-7	CASSAPGGSSYEQYF
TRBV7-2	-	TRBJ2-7	CASSLTAYEQYF
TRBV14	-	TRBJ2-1	CASSQERAINEQFF
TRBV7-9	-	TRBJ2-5	CASSFQGVETQYF
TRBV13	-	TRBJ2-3	CASSLRMGGNTDTQYF
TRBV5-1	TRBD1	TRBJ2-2	CASSWTGSNTGELFF
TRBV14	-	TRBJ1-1	CASSFRGGSVEAFF
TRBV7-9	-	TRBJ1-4	CASSLRNEKLFF
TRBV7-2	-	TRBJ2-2	CASKEGTGGSTGELFF
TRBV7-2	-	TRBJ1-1	CASSSGPNTEAFF
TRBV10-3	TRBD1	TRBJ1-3	CAIMDRAGNTIYF
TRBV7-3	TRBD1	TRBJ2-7	CASSQTGTGVEQYF
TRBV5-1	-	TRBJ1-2	CASSPGGPAYGYTF
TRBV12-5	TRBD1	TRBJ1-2	CASGLEDREWRGYTF
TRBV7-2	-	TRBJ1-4	CASRGGLGEKLFF
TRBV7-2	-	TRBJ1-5	CASSIRQFNQPQHF
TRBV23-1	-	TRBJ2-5	CASSQNGMETQYF
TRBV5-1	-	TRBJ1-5	CASSVGGASNQPQHF
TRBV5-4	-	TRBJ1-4	CASSLADRANEKLFF
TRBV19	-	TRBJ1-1	CASRGQGRTEAFF
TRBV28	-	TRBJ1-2	CASSLIRSGIGYTF
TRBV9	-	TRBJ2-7	CASSATGTRGEQYF
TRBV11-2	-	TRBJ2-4	CASSSLAGLNIQYF
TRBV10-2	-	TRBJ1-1	CASSERRNTEAFF
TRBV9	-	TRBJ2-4	CASSAQGENIQYF
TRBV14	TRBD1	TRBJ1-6	CASSQTGGNSPLHF
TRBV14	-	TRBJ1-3	CASSQRQMAGNTIYF
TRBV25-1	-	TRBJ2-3	CASSSGSTDTQYF
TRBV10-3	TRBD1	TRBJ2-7	CAISGDRGYYEQYF
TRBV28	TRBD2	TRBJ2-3	CASSSAGTSVFTDTQYF
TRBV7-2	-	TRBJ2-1	CASSLSAGSYNEQFF
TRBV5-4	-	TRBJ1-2	CASSPNRNYGYTF
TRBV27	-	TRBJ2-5	CASSRPTGTQYF